This entry features one T cell receptor beta chain sequence. The data derive from a study of blood T cell repertoires in COVID-19. Study-wide context: Sites in the United States, Italy and Spain provided acute and convalescent COVID-19 samples.

V was cut by 3 bases and J by 10 bases, with 13 bases left in between. Per the germline V gene, CDR1 is KGHSH and CDR2 is LQKENI. The CDR3 length is 14 residues. Repertoires were generated with immunoSEQ multiplex PCR, while TCRdb's copy carries only in-frame clones and drops some. The sample has around 250,000 clones, about 90% seen once. Sequenced input: peripheral blood. The receptor comes from a woman in her seventies with COVID-19, enrolled during active disease. J is TRBJ1-6 and V is TRBV18; TRBD1 might be the D (5 bases). The CDR3 reads CASSPEGFSSPLHF. CDR3 nucleotide sequence: TGTGCCAGCTCACCGGAGGGGTTTTCGTCACCCCTCCACTTT.